This T cell receptor (beta chain) was obtained from a study of patients and donors after allogeneic stem cell transplantation. This clonotype was seen a few times. TCRdb independently ran MiXCR on the RT-PCR reads; one entry per CDR3 protein. The sample consists of 150,000 to 250,000 distinct CDR3 sequences, 41% of them appearing once. Germline V gives CDR1 MNHEY, CDR2 SVGAGI. The length of the CDR3 is 17 residues. Deletions cut 2 bases from V and 0 bases from J, with 14 bases between. The origin of this receptor is a human donor who was either an allogeneic HSCT recipient or a stem cell or donor lymphocyte infusion donor (not recorded which). It is not recorded whose cells these are; they may come from a transplant donor. The sequenced sample consisted of blood, either unsorted or a sorted T cell fraction (not recorded which). The chain joins TRBV6-5 to TRBJ1-3; D might be TRBD1 (6 bases). The CDR3: CASSYAEEDSSGNTIYF. The CDR3 nucleotides are TGTGCCAGCAGTTACGCGGAAGAGGACAGCTCTGGAAACACCATATATTTT.